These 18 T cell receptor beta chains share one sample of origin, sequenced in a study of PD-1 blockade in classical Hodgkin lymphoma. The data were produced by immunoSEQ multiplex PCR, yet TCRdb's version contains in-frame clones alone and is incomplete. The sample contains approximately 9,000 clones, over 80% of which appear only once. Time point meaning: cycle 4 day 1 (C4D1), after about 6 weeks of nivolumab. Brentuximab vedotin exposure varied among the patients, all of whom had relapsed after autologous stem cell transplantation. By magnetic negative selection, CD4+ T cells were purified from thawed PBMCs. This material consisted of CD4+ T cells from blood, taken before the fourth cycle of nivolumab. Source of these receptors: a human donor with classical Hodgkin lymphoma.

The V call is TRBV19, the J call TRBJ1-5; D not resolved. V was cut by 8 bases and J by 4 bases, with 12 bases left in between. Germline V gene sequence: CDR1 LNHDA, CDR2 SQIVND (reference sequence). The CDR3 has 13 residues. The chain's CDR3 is CASSEVRNQPQHF. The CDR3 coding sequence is TGTGCCAGTTCAGAGGTTAGAAATCAGCCCCAGCATTTT.

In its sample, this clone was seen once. The CDR3 spells CASSIQGERQPQHF. CDR3 sequence (DNA): TGTGCCAGTAGTATTCAGGGTGAACGCCAGCCCCAGCATTTT. The chain recombines TRBV19 with TRBJ1-5; a weak D match, TRBD1 (5 bases). CDR3 length equals 14 residues. CDR1 LNHDA and CDR2 SQIVND come from the germline V gene (reference sequence). Trimming removed 3 bases at V and 7 bases at J, with 13 bases between.

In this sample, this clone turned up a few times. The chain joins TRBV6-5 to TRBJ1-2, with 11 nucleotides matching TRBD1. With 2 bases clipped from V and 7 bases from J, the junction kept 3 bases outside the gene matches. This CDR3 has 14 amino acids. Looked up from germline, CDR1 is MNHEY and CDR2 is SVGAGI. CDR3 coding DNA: TGTGCCAGCAGTTACCTTGGGACAGGGGGTGGCTACACCTTC. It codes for CASSYLGTGGGYTF.

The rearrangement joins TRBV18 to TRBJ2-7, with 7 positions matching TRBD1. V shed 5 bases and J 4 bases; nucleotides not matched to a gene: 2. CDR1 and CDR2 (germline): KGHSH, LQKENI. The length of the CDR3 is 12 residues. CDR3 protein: CASSDREYEQYF. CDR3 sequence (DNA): TGTGCCAGCTCAGACAGGGAATACGAGCAGTACTTC.

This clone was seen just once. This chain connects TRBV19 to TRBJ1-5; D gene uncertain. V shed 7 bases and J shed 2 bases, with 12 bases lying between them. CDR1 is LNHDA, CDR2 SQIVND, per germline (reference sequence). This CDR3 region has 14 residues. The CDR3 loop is CASTRGLGNQPQHF. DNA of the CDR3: TGTGCCAGTACGCGAGGCTTGGGCAATCAGCCCCAGCATTTT.

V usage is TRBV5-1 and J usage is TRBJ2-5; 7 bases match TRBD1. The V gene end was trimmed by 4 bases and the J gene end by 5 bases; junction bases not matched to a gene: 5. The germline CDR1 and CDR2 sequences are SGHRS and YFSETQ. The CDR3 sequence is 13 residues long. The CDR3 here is CASSPGQTETQYF. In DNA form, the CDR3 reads TGCGCCAGCAGCCCGGGACAGACTGAGACCCAGTACTTC. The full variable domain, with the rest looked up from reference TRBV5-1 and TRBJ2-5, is KAGVTQTPRYLIKTRGQQVTLSCSPISGHRSVSWYQQTPGQGLQFLFEYFSETQRNKGNFPGRFSGRQFSNSRSEMNVSTLELGDSALYLCASSPGQTETQYFGPGTRLLVL.

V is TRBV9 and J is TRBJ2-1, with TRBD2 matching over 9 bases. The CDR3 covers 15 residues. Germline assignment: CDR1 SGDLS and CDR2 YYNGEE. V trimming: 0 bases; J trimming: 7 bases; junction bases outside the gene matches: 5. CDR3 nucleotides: TGTGCCAGCAGCGTAGGCACTAGCGGGTGGAATGAGCAGTTCTTC. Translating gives CASSVGTSGWNEQFF.

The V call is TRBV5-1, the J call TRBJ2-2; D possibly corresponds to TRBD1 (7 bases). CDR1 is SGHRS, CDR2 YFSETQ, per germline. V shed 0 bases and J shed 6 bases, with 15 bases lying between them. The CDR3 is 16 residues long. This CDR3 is CASSLATQGGAGELFF. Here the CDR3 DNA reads TGCGCCAGCAGCTTGGCCACGCAGGGGGGAGCCGGGGAGCTGTTTTTT. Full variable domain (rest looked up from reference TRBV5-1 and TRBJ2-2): KAGVTQTPRYLIKTRGQQVTLSCSPISGHRSVSWYQQTPGQGLQFLFEYFSETQRNKGNFPGRFSGRQFSNSRSEMNVSTLELGDSALYLCASSLATQGGAGELFFGEGSRLTVL.

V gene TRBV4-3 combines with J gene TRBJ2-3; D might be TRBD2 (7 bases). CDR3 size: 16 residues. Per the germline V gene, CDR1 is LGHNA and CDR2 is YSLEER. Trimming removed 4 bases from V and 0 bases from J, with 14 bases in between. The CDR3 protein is CASSPLGGASTDTQYF. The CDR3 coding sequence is TGCGCCAGCAGCCCCCTGGGGGGGGCTAGCACAGATACGCAGTATTTT.

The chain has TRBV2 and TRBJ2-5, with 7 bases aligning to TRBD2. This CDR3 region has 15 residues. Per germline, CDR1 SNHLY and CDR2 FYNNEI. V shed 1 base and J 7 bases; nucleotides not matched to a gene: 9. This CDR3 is CASSEGLRGGRTQYF. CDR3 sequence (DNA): TGTGCCAGCAGTGAAGGGTTGAGGGGCGGGAGGACCCAGTACTTC.

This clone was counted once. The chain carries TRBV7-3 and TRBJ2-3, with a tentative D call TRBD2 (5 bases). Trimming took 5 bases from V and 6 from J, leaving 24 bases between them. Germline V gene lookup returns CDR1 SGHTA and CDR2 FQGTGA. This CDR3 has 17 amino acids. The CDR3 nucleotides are TGTGCCAGCAGCGAAGGACCCTGGCTAGAGGGTCGTGATACGCAGTATTTT. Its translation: CASSEGPWLEGRDTQYF.

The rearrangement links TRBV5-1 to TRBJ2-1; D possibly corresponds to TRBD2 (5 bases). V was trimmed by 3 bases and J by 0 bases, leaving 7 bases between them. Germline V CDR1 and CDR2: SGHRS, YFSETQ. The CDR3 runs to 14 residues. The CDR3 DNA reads TGCGCCAGCAGCTCGGGGAACTCCTACAATGAGCAGTTCTTC. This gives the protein CASSSGNSYNEQFF.

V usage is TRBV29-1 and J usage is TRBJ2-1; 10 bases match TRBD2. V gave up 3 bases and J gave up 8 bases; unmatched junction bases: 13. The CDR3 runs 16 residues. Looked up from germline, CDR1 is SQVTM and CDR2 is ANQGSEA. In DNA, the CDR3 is TGCAGCGTTGATCGGCTAGCGGGAGCGGGGGCATATGAGCAGTTCTTC. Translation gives CSVDRLAGAGAYEQFF.

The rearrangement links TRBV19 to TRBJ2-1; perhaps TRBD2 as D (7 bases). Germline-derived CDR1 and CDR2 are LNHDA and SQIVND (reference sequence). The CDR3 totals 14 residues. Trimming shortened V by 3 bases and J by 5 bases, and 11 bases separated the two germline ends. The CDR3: CASSMWGGDNEQFF. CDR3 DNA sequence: TGTGCCAGTAGTATGTGGGGGGGCGACAATGAGCAGTTCTTC.

The CDR3 nucleotides are TGTGCCAGCTCACCACCCTCTAAAAAAGACAATGAGCAGTTCTTC. This encodes CASSPPSKKDNEQFF. The chain employs TRBV18 and TRBJ2-1; unclear D gene. With 0 bases removed from V and 5 bases from J, the gap between germline ends came to 11 bases. This CDR3 comprises 15 residues. Germline V gene sequence: CDR1 KGHSH, CDR2 LQKENI.

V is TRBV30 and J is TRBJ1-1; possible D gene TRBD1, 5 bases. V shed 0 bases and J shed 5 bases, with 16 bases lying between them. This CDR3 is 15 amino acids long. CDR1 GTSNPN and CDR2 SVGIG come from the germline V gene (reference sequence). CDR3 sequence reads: CAWSVRDVWRTEAFF. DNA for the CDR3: TGTGCCTGGAGTGTACGGGACGTATGGCGGACTGAAGCTTTCTTT.

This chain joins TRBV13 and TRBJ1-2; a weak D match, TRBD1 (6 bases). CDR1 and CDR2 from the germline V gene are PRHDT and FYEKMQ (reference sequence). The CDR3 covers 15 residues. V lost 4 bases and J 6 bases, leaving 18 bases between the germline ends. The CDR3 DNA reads TGTGCCAGCAGCTCACTTTCGGGGGGGCTGGATGGCTACACCTTC. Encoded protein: CASSSLSGGLDGYTF. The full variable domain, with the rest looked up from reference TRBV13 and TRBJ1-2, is AAGVIQSPRHLIKEKRETATLKCYPIPRHDTVYWYQQGPGQDPQFLISFYEKMQSDKGSIPDRFSAQQFSDYHSELNMSSLELGDSALYFCASSSLSGGLDGYTFGSGTRLTVV.

In DNA form, the CDR3 reads TGTGCCAGCAGCTCGGACAGGGATCGCGAGCAGTACTTC. It specifies CASSSDRDREQYF. The chain employs TRBV7-9 and TRBJ2-7; 8 bases align to TRBD1. CDR1 SEHNR and CDR2 FQNEAQ come from the germline V gene (reference sequence). The CDR3 totals 13 residues. V shed 4 bases, J shed 6 bases, and the junction held 5 bases outside the gene matches.